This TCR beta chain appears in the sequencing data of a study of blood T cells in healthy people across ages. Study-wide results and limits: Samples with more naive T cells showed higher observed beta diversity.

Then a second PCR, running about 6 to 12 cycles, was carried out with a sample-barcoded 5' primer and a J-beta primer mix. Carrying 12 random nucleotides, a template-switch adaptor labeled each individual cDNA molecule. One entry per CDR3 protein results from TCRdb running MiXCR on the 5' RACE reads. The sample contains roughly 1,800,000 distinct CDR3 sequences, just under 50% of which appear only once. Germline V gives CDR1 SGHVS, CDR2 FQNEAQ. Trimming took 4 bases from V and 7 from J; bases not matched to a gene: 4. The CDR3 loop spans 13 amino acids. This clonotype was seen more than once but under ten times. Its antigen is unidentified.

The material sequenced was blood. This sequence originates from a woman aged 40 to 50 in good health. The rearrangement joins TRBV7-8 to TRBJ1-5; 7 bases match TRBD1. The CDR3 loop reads CASSSRQGQPQHF. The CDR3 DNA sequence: TGTGCCAGCAGCTCTAGACAGGGACAGCCCCAGCATTTT.